The 23 T cell receptor beta chains below were found in one sample sequenced in a study of blood T cell repertoires in COVID-19. TCRdb's copy holds only in-frame clones and misses some; the assay was immunoSEQ multiplex PCR. In the table there are around 280,000 clones, approximately 86% of which are singletons. The sample was peripheral blood. All receptors derive from a man between 70 and 80 years old with acute or convalescent COVID-19.

The rearrangement joins TRBV6-2 or TRBV6-3 to TRBJ1-5; the match to TRBD1 covers 7 bases. J was trimmed by 0 bases and V by 6 bases; bases with no gene match: 17. The CDR3 spans 19 residues. CDR1 MNHEY and CDR2 SVGEGT come from the germline V gene. CDR3 region: CASSPKEGASIYSNQPQHF. The CDR3 region has the DNA TGTGCCAGCAGCCCGAAAGAGGGGGCTTCAATCTATAGCAATCAGCCCCAGCATTTT.

This chain joins TRBV3-1 (or the pseudogene TRBV3-2) and TRBJ1-2; D unresolved. Germline values: CDR1 LGHDT, CDR2 YNNKEL (reference sequence). V gave up 3 bases and J gave up 4 bases, with 9 bases separating them. There are 13 residues in the CDR3. CDR3: CASSHTGGYGYTF. The CDR3 DNA reads TGTGCCAGCAGCCACACGGGTGGCTATGGCTACACCTTC.

The rearrangement links TRBV29-1 to TRBJ2-5, with D perhaps matching TRBD2 (7 bases). Between the trimmed V and J ends, which lost 5 bases and 5 bases, there was a span of 12 bases. This CDR3 is built from 12 residues. CDR1 and CDR2 from the germline V gene are SQVTM and ANQGSEA. CDR3: CSVFGGQETQYF. CDR3 in DNA: TGCAGCGTTTTCGGGGGGCAGGAGACCCAGTACTTC.

V is TRBV7-2 and J is TRBJ1-2; D is possibly TRBD1 (6 bases). Germline assignment: CDR1 SGHTA and CDR2 FQGNSA. The CDR3 totals 15 residues. Trimming stripped 2 bases from V and 2 bases from J, with 12 bases between. The CDR3 sequence is CASSLSTGLNYGYTF. In DNA, the CDR3 is TGTGCCAGCAGCTTAAGTACAGGGCTGAACTATGGCTACACCTTC.

CDR3 sequence: CASSLGGGTQETQYF. As DNA, the CDR3 is TGTGCCAGCAGCTTGGGGGGCGGGACCCAAGAGACCCAGTACTTC. This rearrangement joins TRBV5-4 to TRBJ2-5, with D tentatively TRBD2 (6 bases). Trimming stripped 0 bases from V and 1 base from J, with 10 bases between. This CDR3 has 15 amino acids. CDR1 and CDR2 (germline): SGHNT, YYREEE (reference sequence). Filled out from reference TRBV5-4 and TRBJ2-5, the complete variable domain reads ETGVTQSPTHLIKTRGQQVTLRCSSQSGHNTVSWYQQALGQGPQFIFQYYREEENGRGNFPPRFSGLQFPNYSSELNVNALELDDSALYLCASSLGGGTQETQYFGPGTRLLVL.

The gene calls are TRBV30 and TRBJ1-2, with a tentative D call TRBD1 (5 bases). V gave up 4 bases and J gave up 10 bases, with 16 bases separating them. The CDR3 is 12 amino acids. The germline CDR1 and CDR2 sequences are GTSNPN and SVGIG (reference sequence). The CDR3 sequence: CAWTPQGLDYTF. The CDR3 DNA sequence: TGTGCCTGGACCCCCCAGGGACTGGACTACACCTTC. Supplemented by reference TRBV30 and TRBJ1-2, the full variable domain reads SQTIHQWPATLVQPVGSPLSLECTVEGTSNPNLYWYRQAAGRGLQLLFYSVGIGQISSEVPQNLSASRPQDRQFILSSKKLLLSDSGFYLCAWTPQGLDYTFGSGTRLTVV.

J is TRBJ2-1 and V is TRBV6-2 or TRBV6-3; 10 bases agree with TRBD1. In germline, CDR1 is MNHEY, CDR2 SVGEGT. This CDR3 is 16 amino acids long. Trimming at V came to 5 bases and at J to 7 bases, leaving 11 bases not matched to a gene. CDR3 amino acids: CASSPRQGAGGNEQFF. In DNA form, the CDR3 reads TGTGCCAGCAGTCCCCGACAGGGGGCAGGTGGAAATGAGCAGTTCTTC.

This clone came up once. This chain connects TRBV10-2 to TRBJ1-6; TRBD1 matches 9 bases. The J segment lost 9 bases and the V segment lost 3 bases, leaving 6 bases of the junction unmatched. The CDR3 is 15 amino acids. Germline V gene lookup returns CDR1 WSHSY and CDR2 SAAADI. CDR3 sequence reads: CASSDNRGPLSPLHF. CDR3 nucleotides: TGCGCCAGCAGTGATAACAGGGGGCCCCTTTCACCCCTCCACTTT.

The chain recombines TRBV6-2 or TRBV6-3 with TRBJ1-6; 7 nucleotides line up with TRBD1. Germline trimming cut 5 bases from V and 9 bases from J; bases unmatched to any gene: 10. The CDR3 runs to 15 residues. Germline CDR1 and CDR2: MNHEY and SVGEGT. The CDR3 nucleotides read TGTGCCAGCAGTCCCCAAACAGGGGAATTTTCACCCCTCCACTTT. Translating gives CASSPQTGEFSPLHF.

V usage is TRBV7-2 and J usage is TRBJ1-5, with 7 bases lining up with TRBD1. V lost 1 base to trimming and J lost 6 bases; unmatched junction nucleotides: 6. The CDR3 has 15 amino acids. The germline CDR1 and CDR2 sequences are SGHTA and FQGNSA. The CDR3: CASSLVGRGSQPQHF. In nucleotides, the CDR3 is TGTGCCAGCAGCTTAGTTGGCAGGGGGAGTCAGCCCCAGCATTTT.

The chain employs TRBV9 and TRBJ2-3, with D perhaps matching TRBD1 (5 bases). V was cut by 2 bases and J by 4 bases, with 11 bases left in between. Germline CDR1 reads SGDLS; CDR2 reads YYNGEE. This CDR3 comprises 14 residues. CDR3 region: CASSVRGPPDTQYF. CDR3 in DNA: TGTGCCAGCAGCGTTAGGGGCCCCCCAGATACGCAGTATTTT.

This clone has more than one count but fewer than ten. Other DNA sequences in the same sample also yield this CDR3. The V call is TRBV5-4, the J call TRBJ1-1, with D unclear. Germline CDR1 is SGHNT and CDR2 is YYREEE (reference sequence). Between the trimmed V and J ends, which lost 0 bases and 1 base, there was a span of 4 bases. The CDR3 sequence is 13 residues long. DNA of the CDR3: TGTGCCAGCAGCTTGGCAGGGAACACTGAAGCTTTCTTT. It yields the protein CASSLAGNTEAFF.

This chain uses TRBV18 with TRBJ1-6; 8 bases match TRBD1. The CDR3 totals 15 residues. From germline, CDR1 is KGHSH and CDR2 LQKENI. The V and J ends lost 6 bases and 6 bases, in that order; junction bases with no gene match: 7. The CDR3 sequence: CASSRDRNANSPLHF. In DNA, the CDR3 is TGTGCCAGCTCCCGGGACAGGAACGCTAATTCACCCCTCCACTTT.

This chain links TRBV5-1 with TRBJ1-2; 10 bases align to TRBD1. V shed 4 bases and J 5 bases; nucleotides not matched to a gene: 5. The germline V gene encodes CDR1 SGHRS and CDR2 YFSETQ. CDR3 length: 14 amino acids. The CDR3 loop is CASSRGQGFYGYTF. The CDR3 DNA reads as TGCGCCAGCAGCAGGGGACAGGGGTTTTATGGCTACACCTTC.

This clone appeared a few times. The rearrangement uses TRBV5-1 and TRBJ2-1, with D possibly being TRBD1 (7 bases). The CDR3 is 15 amino acids. Between the trimmed V and J ends, which lost 3 bases and 4 bases, there was a span of 14 bases. The germline gives CDR1 SGHRS, CDR2 YFSETQ. The CDR3 DNA follows: TGCGCCAGCAGCTACCGCGGGACAGAATACAATGAGCAGTTCTTC. Protein sequence: CASSYRGTEYNEQFF.

This chain joins TRBV12-5 and TRBJ2-4; D possibly corresponds to TRBD1 (5 bases). Trimming cost V 1 base and J 4 bases, with 20 bases left between them. The CDR3 covers 18 residues. CDR1 LGHNT and CDR2 FRNRAP come from the germline V gene. CDR3 region: CASGLGKQVESHKNIQYF. CDR3 bases: TGTGCTAGTGGTTTGGGCAAACAGGTCGAATCACATAAAAACATTCAGTACTTC. Full variable domain (rest looked up from reference TRBV12-5 and TRBJ2-4): DARVTQTPRHKVTEMGQEVTMRCQPILGHNTVFWYRQTMMQGLELLAYFRNRAPLDDSGMPKDRFSAEMPDATLATLKIQPSEPRDSAVYFCASGLGKQVESHKNIQYFGAGTRLSVL.

The chain combines TRBV7-9 with TRBJ2-3; 7 bases fit TRBD1. The CDR3 sequence is 15 residues long. V trimming: 5 bases; J trimming: 6 bases; junction bases outside the gene matches: 11. Per the germline V gene, CDR1 is SEHNR and CDR2 is FQNEAQ (reference sequence). The CDR3 region has the DNA TGTGCCAGCAGCGGATACGGACAGGCTGTGGATACGCAGTATTTT. This codes for CASSGYGQAVDTQYF. Variable domain in full (rest from reference TRBV7-9 and TRBJ2-3): DTGVSQNPRHKITKRGQNVTFRCDPISEHNRLYWYRQTLGQGPEFLTYFQNEAQLEKSRLLSDRFSAERPKGSFSTLEIQRTEQGDSAMYLCASSGYGQAVDTQYFGPGTRLTVL.

The rearrangement joins TRBV28 to TRBJ2-2; D is perhaps TRBD1 (5 bases). The CDR3 sequence is 11 residues long. Germline values: CDR1 MDHEN, CDR2 SYDVKM. V gave up 8 bases and J gave up 10 bases, with 11 bases separating them. The CDR3 protein is CASQGPKELFF. The CDR3 DNA sequence: TGTGCCAGCCAGGGCCCCAAGGAGCTGTTTTTT.

The table lists this clone with a few counts. The rearrangement links TRBV3-1 (or the pseudogene TRBV3-2) to TRBJ1-6; D gene uncertain. The V gene lost 7 bases and the J gene lost 4 bases, with 11 bases spanning the gap. This CDR3 comprises 14 residues. CDR1 is LGHDT and CDR2 is YNNKEL in the germline V gene (reference sequence). CDR3 residues: CASTEAAYNSPLHF. The DNA of the CDR3 is TGTGCCAGCACGGAGGCAGCGTATAATTCACCCCTCCACTTT.

The V gene is TRBV3-1 (or the pseudogene TRBV3-2), the J gene TRBJ2-5, with D unclear. Germline V gene sequence: CDR1 LGHDT, CDR2 YNNKEL (reference sequence). CDR3 length equals 13 residues. Trimming shortened V by 2 bases and J by 5 bases, and 9 bases separated the two germline ends. Here the CDR3 reads CASSQLALETQYF. The CDR3 bases are TGTGCCAGCAGCCAATTAGCTTTGGAGACCCAGTACTTC.

The chain carries TRBV11-2 and TRBJ2-7; D might be TRBD2 (6 bases). Germline-derived CDR1 and CDR2 are SGHAT and FQNNGV. V was cut by 1 base and J by 4 bases, with 14 bases left in between. This CDR3 comprises 15 residues. The CDR3 protein is CASSLGAGRGYEQYF. The CDR3 coding sequence is TGTGCCAGCAGCTTAGGGGCGGGCCGGGGGTACGAGCAGTACTTC.

The V and J genes are TRBV19 and TRBJ2-2, with D unclear. Germline assignment: CDR1 LNHDA and CDR2 SQIVND (reference sequence). V was shortened by 10 bases and J by 0 bases, with 12 bases between the two germline ends. The CDR3 contains 14 residues. CDR3 sequence (DNA): TGTGCCACCTCAGAGGTTGCGAACACCGGGGAGCTGTTTTTT. Amino acids: CATSEVANTGELFF.

This chain links TRBV7-2 with TRBJ1-2; TRBD1 might be the D (5 bases). The germline gives CDR1 SGHTA, CDR2 FQGNSA. V lost 1 base, J lost 5 bases, and 14 bases lay in between. The CDR3 covers 15 residues. The DNA for the CDR3 is TGTGCCAGCAGCTTAGGAGGGCAGGGAGGATATGGCTACACCTTC. The encoded protein is CASSLGGQGGYGYTF.